This T cell receptor beta chain comes out of a study of blood T cells in healthy people across ages. This clonotype was observed a few times. Antigen specificity is unknown. Whole-study results and caveats: While age rose, TCR beta diversity per million T cells dropped in a roughly linear way.

The second PCR ran about 6 to 12 cycles with a sample-barcoded 5' primer and J-beta primers. TCRdb processed the 5' RACE reads anew with MiXCR; each CDR3 protein has one entry. The table shows around 850,000 distinct CDR3 sequences, with roughly 35% occurring only once. The CDR3 is made up of 13 amino acids. Per germline, CDR1 DFQATT and CDR2 SNEGSKA (reference sequence). The V end was cut by 3 bases, the J end by 5 bases, with 13 bases between. The donors, all healthy, were Caucasians living in Russia, aged roughly 6 to 100. Donors each provided roughly 9.6 milliliters of peripheral blood. The V and J genes are TRBV20-1 and TRBJ2-5; perhaps TRBD2 as D (5 bases). This sequence originates from a man younger than 35 in good health. The sample was blood. Written as DNA, the CDR3 is TGCAGTGCTAGCTACGGGGATGGGGAGACCCAGTACTTC. Translated: CSASYGDGETQYF.